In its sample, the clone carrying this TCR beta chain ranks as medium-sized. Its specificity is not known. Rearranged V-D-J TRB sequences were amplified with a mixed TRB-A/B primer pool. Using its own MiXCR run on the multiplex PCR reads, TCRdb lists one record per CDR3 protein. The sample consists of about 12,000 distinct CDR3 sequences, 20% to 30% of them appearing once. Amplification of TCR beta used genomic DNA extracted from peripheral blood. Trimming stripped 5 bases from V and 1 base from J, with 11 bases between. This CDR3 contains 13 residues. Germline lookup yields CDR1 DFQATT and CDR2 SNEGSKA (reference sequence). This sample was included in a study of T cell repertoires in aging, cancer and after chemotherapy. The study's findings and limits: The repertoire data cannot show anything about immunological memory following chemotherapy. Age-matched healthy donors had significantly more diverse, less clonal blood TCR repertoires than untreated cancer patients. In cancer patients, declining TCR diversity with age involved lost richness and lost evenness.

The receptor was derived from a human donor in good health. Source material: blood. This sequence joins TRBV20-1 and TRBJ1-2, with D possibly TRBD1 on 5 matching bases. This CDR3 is CSAGDPINYGYTF. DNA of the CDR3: TGCAGTGCTGGGGACCCGATTAACTATGGCTACACCTTC.